This T cell receptor beta chain was documented in a study of blood T cell repertoires in COVID-19. Study background: The analysed material was cDNA or gDNA that came from T cells, B-cell-depleted T cells, or PBMCs.

Looked up from germline, CDR1 is SGHRS and CDR2 is YFSETQ. V dropped 3 bases and J dropped 2 bases, with 18 bases sitting between them. This CDR3 comprises 16 residues. Per the original data handling: Amplifying reference gene primers gave estimates of nucleated cell counts. The method was immunoSEQ multiplex PCR; TCRdb's version includes in-frame clones alone and lacks a portion of them. The DNA gave D and trimming, while V, J and clone size come from that table. Of roughly 150,000 clones listed, 83% are singletons. Sequenced: peripheral blood. The clonotype originates from an elderly woman with acute or convalescent COVID-19. The V gene is TRBV5-1, the J gene TRBJ2-7, with D tentatively TRBD1 (6 bases). CDR3 nucleotides: TGCGCCAGCAGCTCCCGCCCACGGACAGCAACCTACGAGCAGTACTTC. Its translation: CASSSRPRTATYEQYF.